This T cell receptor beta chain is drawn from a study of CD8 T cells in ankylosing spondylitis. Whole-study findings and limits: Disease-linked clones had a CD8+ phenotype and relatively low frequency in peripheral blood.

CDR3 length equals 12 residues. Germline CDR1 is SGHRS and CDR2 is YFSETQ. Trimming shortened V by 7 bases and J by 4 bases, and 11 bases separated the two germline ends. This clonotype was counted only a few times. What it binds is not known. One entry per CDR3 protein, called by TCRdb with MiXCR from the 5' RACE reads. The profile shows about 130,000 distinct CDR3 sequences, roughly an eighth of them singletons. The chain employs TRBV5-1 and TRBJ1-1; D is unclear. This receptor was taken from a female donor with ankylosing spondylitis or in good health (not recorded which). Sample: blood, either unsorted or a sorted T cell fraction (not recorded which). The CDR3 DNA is TGCGCCAGCCGGGTCGAGGGCACTGAAGCTTTCTTT. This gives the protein CASRVEGTEAFF. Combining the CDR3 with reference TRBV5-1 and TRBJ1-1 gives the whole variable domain KAGVTQTPRYLIKTRGQQVTLSCSPISGHRSVSWYQQTPGQGLQFLFEYFSETQRNKGNFPGRFSGRQFSNSRSEMNVSTLELGDSALYLCASRVEGTEAFFGQGTRLTVV.